The source of this T cell receptor beta chain is a study of T cells expressing NK-cell markers. Findings and caveats of the study: Topping the CD3+CD56-NKG2C+ fraction as well were these clonotypes, in several donors.

Production of TCR beta cDNA relied on 5'RACE template switching with UMIs. TCRdb reprocessed the 5' RACE reads, with one entry per CDR3 protein and no DNA. This repertoire comprises about 170,000 distinct CDR3 sequences; its ten largest clones make up 20% to 25%. Note on this clonotype: Antigen: not known.

The CDR3 length is 16 residues. Germline V CDR1 and CDR2: MGHRA, YSYEKL. Source material: blood T cells: a sorted CD56 or NKG2C T cell subset, CD4+ or CD8+ T cells, or bulk PBMC T cells (not recorded which). The clonotype originates from a man between 18 and 69 years old in good health. This rearrangement joins TRBV4-1 to TRBJ2-3; checking the TCRdb D call of TRBD2 is not possible without DNA. The CDR3 sequence is CASSQIAGGPTDTQYF.